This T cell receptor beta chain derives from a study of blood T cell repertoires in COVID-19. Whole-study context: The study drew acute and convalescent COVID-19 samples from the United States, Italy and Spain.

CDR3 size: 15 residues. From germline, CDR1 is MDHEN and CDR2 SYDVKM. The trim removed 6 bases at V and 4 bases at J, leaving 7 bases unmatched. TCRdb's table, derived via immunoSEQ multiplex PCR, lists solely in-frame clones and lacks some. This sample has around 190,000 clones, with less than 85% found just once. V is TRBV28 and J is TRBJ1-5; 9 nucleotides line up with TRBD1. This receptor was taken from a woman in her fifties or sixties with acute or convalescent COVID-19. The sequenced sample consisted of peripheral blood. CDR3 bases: TGTGCCAGCAGACCCTCTGGACAGGGGAATCAGCCCCAGCATTTT. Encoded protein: CASRPSGQGNQPQHF. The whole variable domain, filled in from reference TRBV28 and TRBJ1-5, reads DVKVTQSSRYLVKRTGEKVFLECVQDMDHENMFWYRQDPGLGLRLIYFSYDVKMKEKGDIPEGYSVSREKKERFSLILESASTNQTSMYLCASRPSGQGNQPQHFGDGTRLSIL.